This T cell receptor beta chain was identified in a study of patients and donors after allogeneic stem cell transplantation. This clonotype was seen only a few times. Per germline, CDR1 MGHRA and CDR2 YSYEKL. V lost 0 bases to trimming and J lost 1 base, with 10 bases between them. The CDR3 runs 16 residues. TCRdb reanalysed the RT-PCR reads using MiXCR and keeps one entry per CDR3 protein. The sample includes more than 150,000 distinct CDR3 sequences, around two fifths of them seen just once. The rearrangement links TRBV4-1 to TRBJ1-3; D gene unclear. The origin of this receptor is a human donor who was either an allogeneic HSCT recipient or a stem cell or donor lymphocyte infusion donor (not recorded which). It is not recorded whose cells these are; they may come from a transplant donor. Sequenced sample: blood, either unsorted or a sorted T cell fraction (not recorded which). Written as DNA, the CDR3 is TGCGCCAGCAGCCAAGATGTAAGTTGGTCTGGAAACACCATATATTTT. Its protein product is CASSQDVSWSGNTIYF.